What follows is one T cell receptor (beta chain) and its context. Its antigen is unidentified. Use of 60 Vbeta and 13 Jbeta primers characterized the PCR. Repertoires were generated with immunoSEQ multiplex PCR, while TCRdb's copy carries only in-frame clones and drops some. The table lists 150,000 to 200,000 clones, around 80% of them singletons. This specimen belongs to a study of cytomegalovirus exposure and HLA in healthy donors. Broader study findings: The study put 160 or so TCR beta chains on its list as cytomegalovirus-associated.

This CDR3 comprises 17 residues. Trimming removed 5 bases at V and 4 bases at J, with 23 bases between. CDR1 is LNHDA, CDR2 SQIVND, per germline (reference sequence). The clonotype comes from a girl aged 5-17 years in good health and CMV-seropositive. Input material: PBMCs. The J gene is TRBJ1-1, the V gene TRBV19; D is ambiguous. This CDR3 reads CASSRQSPGVVGTEAFF. The CDR3 DNA reads TGTGCCAGTAGTCGTCAGTCACCCGGGGTAGTTGGCACTGAAGCTTTCTTT.